These 17 T cell receptor beta chains share one sample of origin, sequenced in a study of blood T cells in healthy people across ages. For the second PCR, which ran for about 7 to 11 cycles, a sample-barcoded 5' primer and a J-beta primer mix were used. One entry per CDR3 protein results from TCRdb running MiXCR on the 5' RACE reads. The sample lists around 900,000 distinct CDR3 sequences; more than 25% were seen once. The sample comprised blood. The source is an elderly woman in good health.

This clonotype was detected a few times. A read error may be the cause here, since a much bigger clone is one base away. This sequence joins TRBV12-3 or TRBV12-4 and TRBJ2-1; weak D call: TRBD1 (5 bases). Trimming took off 3 bases at V and 13 bases at J, with 19 bases between the two ends. The CDR3 has 14 residues. Written as DNA, the CDR3 is TGTGCCAGCAGTTTGAGGACATTAGAAGAGACCCAGTTCTTC. It encodes CASSLRTLEETQFF.

The CDR3 spells CAQGSSNQPQHF. CDR3 coding DNA: TGTGCCCAAGGCAGTAGCAATCAGCCCCAGCATTTT. The chain joins TRBV2 to TRBJ1-5; D remains unclear. CDR3 length: 12 residues. The ends were cut back, 11 bases at V and 0 bases at J, with 8 bases in the middle. Germline V gives CDR1 SNHLY, CDR2 FYNNEI.

This clonotype was seen a handful of times. This sequence joins TRBV6-2 or TRBV6-3 and TRBJ1-5, with a possible D match to TRBD1 (6 bases). The CDR3 covers 17 residues. CDR1 MNHEY and CDR2 SVGEGT come from the germline V gene. V was trimmed by 6 bases and J by 5 bases, leaving 23 bases between them. The CDR3 DNA reads TGTGCCAGCAGCCCACCGTCCTGGGGGCCAGGGTATCAGCCCCAGCATTTT. As protein: CASSPPSWGPGYQPQHF.

The V and J genes are TRBV12-3 or TRBV12-4 and TRBJ1-6; 10 nucleotides line up with TRBD1. V gave up 2 bases and J gave up 0 bases; unmatched junction bases: 4. This CDR3 is built from 18 residues. The CDR3 DNA reads as TGTGCCAGCAGTTTATCCCGGGACAGGGGCTCCTATAATTCACCCCTCCACTTT. As protein: CASSLSRDRGSYNSPLHF.

This clonotype showed up many times. V is TRBV4-3 and J is TRBJ2-7; maybe TRBD2 (7 bases). V lost 1 base and J lost 4, with 11 bases in between. Germline V CDR1 and CDR2: LGHNA, YSLEER. CDR3 length equals 14 residues. The CDR3 here is CASSQVRGAYEQYF. The CDR3 bases are TGCGCCAGCAGCCAAGTTCGGGGGGCTTACGAGCAGTACTTC.

About this clonotype itself: A single base separates this from a much larger clone, so it may be a read error. The rearrangement links TRBV5-1 to TRBJ2-5, with D perhaps matching TRBD1 or TRBD2 (6 bases each). Germline CDR1 SGHRS, CDR2 YFSETQ. The CDR3 sequence is 15 residues long. In DNA, the CDR3 is TGCGCCAACAGCTTCGGGGGCGGATCCCAAGAGACCCAGTACTTC. Translated, it gives CANSFGGGSQETQYF.

This clonotype has more than one count but fewer than ten. This may be a read error, as it is one base from a much larger clone. This chain uses TRBV11-1 with TRBJ2-1; D is perhaps TRBD2 (5 bases). Germline assignment: CDR1 SGHAT and CDR2 FQDESV (reference sequence). The CDR3 length is 15 residues. Trimming took off 5 bases at V and 8 bases at J, with 19 bases between the two ends. The CDR3 DNA sequence: TGTGCCAGCAGCGACCGGGAACGGTTGATGCATGAGCAGTTCTTC. It is translated as CASSDRERLMHEQFF.

This clonotype was seen a handful of times. The chain joins TRBV6-2 or TRBV6-3 to TRBJ2-3, with D tentatively TRBD1 or TRBD2 (6 bases each). V shed 4 bases and J shed 1 base, with 15 bases lying between them. The CDR3 contains 16 residues. CDR1 is MNHEY, CDR2 SVGEGT, per germline. The CDR3 region is CASSFRGGGGTDTQYF. DNA for the CDR3: TGTGCCAGCAGTTTCAGGGGCGGAGGGGGCACAGATACGCAGTATTTT.

The J gene is TRBJ2-7, the V gene TRBV15, with D unresolved. Per germline, CDR1 LNHNV and CDR2 YYDKDF (reference sequence). V lost 3 bases to trimming and J lost 2 bases, with 8 bases between them. The CDR3 contains 13 residues. The CDR3 coding sequence is TGTGCCACCAGCAGCGACGTTACCTACGAGCAGTACTTC. Translating it yields CATSSDVTYEQYF. The full variable domain, completed using reference TRBV15 and TRBJ2-7, is DAMVIQNPRYQVTQFGKPVTLSCSQTLNHNVMYWYQQKSSQAPKLLFHYYDKDFNNEADTPDNFQSRRPNTSFCFLDIRSPGLGDTAMYLCATSSDVTYEQYFGPGTRLTVT.

In this sample, this clonotype turned up a few times. The rearrangement uses TRBV7-2 and TRBJ2-2; D not certain. Trimming took off 7 bases at V and 5 bases at J, with 11 bases between the two ends. In germline, CDR1 is SGHTA, CDR2 FQGNSA. CDR3 length: 13 amino acids. The CDR3 DNA sequence: TGTGCCAGCATTAGGGATTATACCGGGGAGCTGTTTTTT. Its protein is CASIRDYTGELFF.

This chain connects TRBV20-1 to TRBJ2-7; perhaps TRBD2 as D (6 bases). Per germline, CDR1 DFQATT and CDR2 SNEGSKA (reference sequence). The germline V and J ends were trimmed by 5 bases and 0 bases, with 14 bases remaining between them. The CDR3 length is 14 residues. CDR3 residues: CSAGPPGDSYEQYF. DNA of the CDR3: TGCAGTGCTGGACCACCGGGAGACTCCTACGAGCAGTACTTC.

This clonotype was counted ten times or more. This chain joins TRBV6-2 or TRBV6-3 and TRBJ2-4; D tentatively reads TRBD1 or TRBD2 (6 bases each). The germline CDR1 and CDR2 sequences are MNHEY and SVGEGT. This CDR3 contains 17 residues. Trimming took 5 bases from V and 0 from J, leaving 17 bases between them. In DNA form, the CDR3 reads TGTGCCAGCAGTAGGAGGGGGTCACAGCTAGCCAAAAACATTCAGTACTTC. Translating it yields CASSRRGSQLAKNIQYF.

On this clonotype itself: Just one base apart from a much larger clone, this may be a read error. The CDR3 spells CASSERGAAYNEQYF. The CDR3 DNA sequence: TGTGCCAGCAGCGAGAGGGGGGCAGCTTACAATGAGCAGTACTTC. This chain joins TRBV9 and TRBJ2-5; either TRBD1 or TRBD2 may fit D (6 bases each). The length of the CDR3 is 15 residues. The germline CDR1 and CDR2 sequences are SGDLS and YYNGEE. V was shortened by 3 bases and J by 11 bases, with 23 bases between the two germline ends. Full variable domain (remainder filled in from reference TRBV9 and TRBJ2-5): DSGVTQTPKHLITATGQRVTLRCSPRSGDLSVYWYQQSLDQGLQFLIQYYNGEERAKGNILERFSAQQFPDLHSELNLSSLELGDSALYFCASSERGAAYNEQYFGPGTRLLVL.

V usage is TRBV7-8 and J usage is TRBJ2-1, with 7 bases identical to TRBD2. CDR1 is SGHVS, CDR2 FQNEAQ, per germline. The CDR3 is made up of 16 amino acids. V lost 1 base and J lost 5; bases outside the gene matches: 8. The CDR3 protein is CASSLGLAARNNEQFF. CDR3 in DNA: TGTGCCAGCAGCTTAGGGCTAGCGGCTAGAAACAATGAGCAGTTCTTC.

This clonotype was seen a few times. The chain employs TRBV5-1 and TRBJ2-3; 10 bases are shared with TRBD2. Germline assignment: CDR1 SGHRS and CDR2 YFSETQ. The CDR3 has 18 residues. J lost 6 bases, V lost 0 bases, and 13 bases had no gene match. CDR3 region: CASSLGSGVAGGYDTQYF. CDR3 DNA: TGCGCCAGCAGCTTGGGCTCAGGCGTAGCGGGGGGTTACGATACGCAGTATTTT.

This clonotype showed up just a few times. A much larger clonotype is one base distant, so this may be a read error. V usage is TRBV20-1 and J usage is TRBJ2-7; D call uncertain. Germline lookup yields CDR1 DFQATT and CDR2 SNEGSKA (reference sequence). CDR3 size: 14 residues. Trimming left V 3 bases short and J 2 bases short, with 14 bases between. CDR3: CSASRSRPTYEQYF. The CDR3 nucleotides read TGCAGTGCTAGTCGATCGCGGCCCACCTACGAGCAGTACTTC.

With respect to this clonotype: This may be a read error, as it is one base from a much larger clone. The rearrangement joins TRBV28 to TRBJ2-7; no clear D. Germline CDR1 reads MDHEN; CDR2 reads SYDVKM. The CDR3 is 15 amino acids. CDR3 in DNA: TGTGCCAGCAGCCCCTCTCGCAGCAGCTCCTACGTGCAGTACTTC. Protein sequence: CASSPSRSSSYVQYF.